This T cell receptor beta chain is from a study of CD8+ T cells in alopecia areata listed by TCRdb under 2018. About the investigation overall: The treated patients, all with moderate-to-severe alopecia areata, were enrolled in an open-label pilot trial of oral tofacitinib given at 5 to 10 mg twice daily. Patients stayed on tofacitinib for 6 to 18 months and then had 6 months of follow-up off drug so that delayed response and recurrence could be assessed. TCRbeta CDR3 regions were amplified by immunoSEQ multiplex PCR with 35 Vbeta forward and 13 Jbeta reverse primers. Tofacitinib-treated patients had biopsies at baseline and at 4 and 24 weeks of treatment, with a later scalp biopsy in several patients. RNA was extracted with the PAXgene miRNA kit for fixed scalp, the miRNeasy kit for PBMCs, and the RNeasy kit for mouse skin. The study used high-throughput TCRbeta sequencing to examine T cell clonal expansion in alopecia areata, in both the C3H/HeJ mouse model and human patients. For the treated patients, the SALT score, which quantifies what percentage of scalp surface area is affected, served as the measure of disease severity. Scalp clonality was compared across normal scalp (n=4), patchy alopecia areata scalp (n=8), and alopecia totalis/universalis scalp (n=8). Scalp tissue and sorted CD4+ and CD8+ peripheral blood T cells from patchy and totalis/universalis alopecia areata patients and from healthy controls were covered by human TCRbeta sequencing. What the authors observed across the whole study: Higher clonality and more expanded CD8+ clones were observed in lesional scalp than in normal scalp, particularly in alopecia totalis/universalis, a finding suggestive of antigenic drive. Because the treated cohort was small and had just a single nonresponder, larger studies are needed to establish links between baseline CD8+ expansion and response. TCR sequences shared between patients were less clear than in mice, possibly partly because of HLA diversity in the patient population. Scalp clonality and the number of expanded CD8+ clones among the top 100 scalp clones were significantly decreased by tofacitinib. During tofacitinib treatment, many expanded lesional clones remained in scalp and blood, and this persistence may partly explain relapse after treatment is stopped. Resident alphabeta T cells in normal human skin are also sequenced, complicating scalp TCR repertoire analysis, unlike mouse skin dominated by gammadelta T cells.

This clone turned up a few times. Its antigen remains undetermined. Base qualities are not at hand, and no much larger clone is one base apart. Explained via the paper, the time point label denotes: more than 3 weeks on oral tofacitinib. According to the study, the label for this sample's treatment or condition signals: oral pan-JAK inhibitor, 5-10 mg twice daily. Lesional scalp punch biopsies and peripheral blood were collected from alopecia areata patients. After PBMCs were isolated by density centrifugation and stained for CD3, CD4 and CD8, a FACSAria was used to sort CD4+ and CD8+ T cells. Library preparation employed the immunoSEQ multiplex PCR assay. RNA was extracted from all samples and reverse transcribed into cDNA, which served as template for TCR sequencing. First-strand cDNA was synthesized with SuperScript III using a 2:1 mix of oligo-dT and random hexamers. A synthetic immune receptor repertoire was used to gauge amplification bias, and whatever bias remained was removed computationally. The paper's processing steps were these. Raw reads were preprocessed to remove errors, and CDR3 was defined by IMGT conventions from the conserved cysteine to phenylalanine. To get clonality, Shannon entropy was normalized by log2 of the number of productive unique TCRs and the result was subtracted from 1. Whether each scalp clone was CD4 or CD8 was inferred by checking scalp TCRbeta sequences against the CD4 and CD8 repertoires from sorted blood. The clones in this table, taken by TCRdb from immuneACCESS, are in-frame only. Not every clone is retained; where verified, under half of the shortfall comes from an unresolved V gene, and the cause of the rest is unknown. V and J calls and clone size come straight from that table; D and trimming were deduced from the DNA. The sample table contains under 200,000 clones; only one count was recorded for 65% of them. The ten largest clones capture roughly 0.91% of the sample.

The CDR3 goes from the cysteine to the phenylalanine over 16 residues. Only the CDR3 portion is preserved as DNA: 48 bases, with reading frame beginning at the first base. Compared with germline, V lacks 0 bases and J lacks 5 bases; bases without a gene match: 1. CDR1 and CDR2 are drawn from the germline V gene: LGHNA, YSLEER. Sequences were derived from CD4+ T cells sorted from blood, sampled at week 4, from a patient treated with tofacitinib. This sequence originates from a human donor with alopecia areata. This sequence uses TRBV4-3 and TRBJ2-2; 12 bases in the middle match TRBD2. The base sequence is TGCGCCAGCAGCCAAGAAACTAGCGGGGGGACCGGGGAGCTGTTTTTT. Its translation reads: CASSQETSGGTGELFF.